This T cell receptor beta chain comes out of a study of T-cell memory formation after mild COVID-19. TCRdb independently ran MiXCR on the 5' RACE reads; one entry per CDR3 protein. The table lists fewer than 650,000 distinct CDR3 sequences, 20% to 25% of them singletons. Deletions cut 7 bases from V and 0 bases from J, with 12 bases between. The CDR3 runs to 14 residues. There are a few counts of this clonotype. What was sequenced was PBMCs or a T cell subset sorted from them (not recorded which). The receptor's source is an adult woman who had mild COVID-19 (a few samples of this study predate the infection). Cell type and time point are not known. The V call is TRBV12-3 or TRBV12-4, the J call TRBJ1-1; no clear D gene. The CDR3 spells CASTLNGVNTEAFF. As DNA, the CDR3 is TGTGCCAGCACCCTTAACGGGGTGAACACTGAAGCTTTCTTT.